The next 14 T cell receptor beta chains were all read from a single sample in a study of shared clonotypes between healthy human individuals. CD45RO-negative, CCR7-selected cells formed the naive CD8 fraction, which excluded terminally differentiated effector memory CD45RA+ cells. Method: immunoSEQ multiplex PCR; TCRdb's copy keeps in-frame clones and lacks some. The sample shows roughly 600,000 clones, roughly 98% of them seen only once. The sequenced sample was naive CD8+ T cells sorted from blood. All receptors come from a man aged 25-40 years in good health.

A single count supports this clone. The chain has TRBV5-5 and TRBJ1-1, with a possible D match to TRBD1 (6 bases). The ends were cut back, 1 base at V and 8 bases at J, with 9 bases in the middle. Germline-derived CDR1 and CDR2 are SGHKS and YYEKEE (reference sequence). There are 12 residues in the CDR3. The CDR3 loop reads CASSLWGPEAFF. As DNA, the CDR3 is TGTGCCAGCAGCTTGTGGGGGCCCGAAGCTTTCTTT. The variable domain in full, completed from reference TRBV5-5 and TRBJ1-1, reads DAGVTQSPTHLIKTRGQQVTLRCSPISGHKSVSWYQQVLGQGPQFIFQYYEKEERGRGNFPDRFSARQFPNYSSELNVNALLLGDSALYLCASSLWGPEAFFGQGTRLTVV.

The chain carries TRBV5-1 and TRBJ2-7, with D possibly being TRBD2 (6 bases). V lost 2 bases and J lost 2, with 11 bases in between. In germline, CDR1 is SGHRS, CDR2 YFSETQ. The CDR3 spans 14 residues. For the CDR3, the DNA is TGCGCCAGCAGCTTCGGGAGCGGAACCTACGAGCAGTACTTC. This gives the protein CASSFGSGTYEQYF. Drawing the rest from reference TRBV5-1 and TRBJ2-7, the complete variable domain is KAGVTQTPRYLIKTRGQQVTLSCSPISGHRSVSWYQQTPGQGLQFLFEYFSETQRNKGNFPGRFSGRQFSNSRSEMNVSTLELGDSALYLCASSFGSGTYEQYFGPGTRLTVT.

This chain links TRBV13 with TRBJ2-5; D might be TRBD2 (6 bases). With 1 base removed from V and 5 bases from J, the gap between germline ends came to 14 bases. Germline CDR1 PRHDT, CDR2 FYEKMQ (reference sequence). The CDR3 runs to 15 residues. CDR3 DNA: TGTGCCAGCAGCTTAGATCCGGGGGTGATGGAGACCCAGTACTTC. Translation: CASSLDPGVMETQYF.

The chain combines TRBV7-2 with TRBJ2-3; the D gene is possibly TRBD1 (5 bases). CDR1 is SGHTA, CDR2 FQGNSA, per germline. V shed 7 bases and J shed 6 bases, with 14 bases lying between them. This CDR3 spans 13 amino acids. CDR3 DNA: TGTGCCAGCACCGTTCCGGCAGGGGATACGCAGTATTTT. Amino acid sequence: CASTVPAGDTQYF. Drawing the rest from reference TRBV7-2 and TRBJ2-3, the complete variable domain is GAGVSQSPSNKVTEKGKDVELRCDPISGHTALYWYRQSLGQGLEFLIYFQGNSAPDKSGLPSDRFSAERTGGSVSTLTIQRTQQEDSAVYLCASTVPAGDTQYFGPGTRLTVL.

For this clone: Other DNA sequences in this specimen translate into the identical CDR3. The genes are TRBV19 and TRBJ2-7, with TRBD2 as a possible D gene (6 bases). The CDR3 sequence is 14 residues long. The V gene's germline CDR1 is LNHDA and CDR2 SQIVND (reference sequence). V was shortened by 3 bases and J by 0 bases, with 9 bases between the two germline ends. The CDR3 here is CASSIAGSSYEQYF. The CDR3 DNA sequence: TGTGCCAGTAGTATTGCGGGAAGCTCCTACGAGCAGTACTTC.

The chain is built from TRBV19 and TRBJ2-2; D call uncertain. Trimming shortened V by 2 bases and J by 6 bases, and 7 bases separated the two germline ends. CDR1 LNHDA and CDR2 SQIVND come from the germline V gene (reference sequence). The CDR3 is 13 amino acids. The CDR3 protein is CASSIYSPGELFF. In DNA form, the CDR3 reads TGTGCCAGTAGTATATATTCCCCCGGGGAGCTGTTTTTT. Filled out from reference TRBV19 and TRBJ2-2, the complete variable domain reads DGGITQSPKYLFRKEGQNVTLSCEQNLNHDAMYWYRQDPGQGLRLIYYSQIVNDFQKGDIAEGYSVSREKKESFPLTVTSAQKNPTAFYLCASSIYSPGELFFGEGSRLTVL.

V gene TRBV7-9 combines with J gene TRBJ2-2; D not certain. CDR3 length: 13 residues. Germline-derived CDR1 and CDR2 are SEHNR and FQNEAQ (reference sequence). The DNA for the CDR3 is TGTTCTTCAGCCACCGTGTACACCGGGGAGCTGTTTTTT. This encodes CSSATVYTGELFF.

The count of this clone is one. V usage is TRBV4-1 and J usage is TRBJ2-3; the D is unclear. CDR1 is MGHRA and CDR2 is YSYEKL in the germline V gene. V lost 1 base, J lost 1 base, and 6 bases lay in between. The CDR3 is 14 amino acids. The CDR3 loop reads CASSQGYGTDTQYF. The CDR3 coding sequence is TGCGCCAGCAGCCAAGGATACGGCACAGATACGCAGTATTTT.

The CDR3 DNA reads TGTGCCAGCAGCTTAATTTGGCAGGGGGCTAATGAGCAGTTCTTC. Translation: CASSLIWQGANEQFF. The chain carries TRBV11-2 and TRBJ2-1; TRBD1 matches at 8 bases. After removal of 2 bases from V and 7 bases from J, the junction contained 7 bases not matched to a gene. The germline V gene has CDR1 SGHAT and CDR2 FQNNGV. This CDR3 region has 15 residues.

J is TRBJ2-7 and V is TRBV20-1; no firm D call. Germline V gives CDR1 DFQATT, CDR2 SNEGSKA (reference sequence). The V and J ends lost 1 base and 3 bases respectively, with 4 bases between them. The CDR3 runs to 11 residues. CDR3 residues: CSARGRYEQYF. DNA for the CDR3: TGCAGTGCTAGAGGGCGCTACGAGCAGTACTTC.

The V and J genes are TRBV7-9 and TRBJ2-2; D gene unclear. The V gene's germline CDR1 is SEHNR and CDR2 FQNEAQ (reference sequence). Trimming pared 3 bases from V and 7 bases from J, leaving 3 bases between. The CDR3 consists of 11 residues. CDR3 sequence (DNA): TGTGCCAGCAGCTTCCGCGGGGAGCTGTTTTTT. Its translation is CASSFRGELFF.

V usage is TRBV27 and J usage is TRBJ2-1; the D is unclear. Germline assignment: CDR1 MNHEY and CDR2 SMNVEV (reference sequence). This CDR3 contains 14 residues. The V and J ends lost 5 bases and 4 bases respectively, with 12 bases between them. The CDR3 region is CASSVKGPYNEQFF. The DNA of the CDR3 is TGTGCCAGCAGTGTTAAAGGACCATACAATGAGCAGTTCTTC.

The count of this clone is one. The genes are TRBV19 and TRBJ2-7; 7 bases are a match to TRBD2. CDR1 and CDR2 from the germline V gene are LNHDA and SQIVND (reference sequence). The CDR3 is made up of 15 amino acids. Trimming removed 5 bases from V and 2 bases from J; junction bases left unmatched: 9. DNA of the CDR3: TGTGCCAGTAGTCTTTTTTTGGGGAGGGCCTACGAGCAGTACTTC. Amino acid sequence: CASSLFLGRAYEQYF.

The V and J genes are TRBV7-2 and TRBJ2-7; perhaps TRBD1 as D (5 bases). The length of the CDR3 is 13 residues. The germline V gene encodes CDR1 SGHTA and CDR2 FQGNSA. Between the trimmed V and J ends, which lost 5 bases and 5 bases, there was a span of 13 bases. The CDR3 is CASSLRGIDEQYF. CDR3 DNA: TGTGCCAGCAGCCTAAGGGGAATTGACGAGCAGTACTTC.